The source of this TCR beta chain is a study of shared clonotypes between healthy human individuals. Background on the study: The donor pool was made up of two women and a few men aged 18 to 49. Findings of the study overall: A generally larger estimated richness was seen in naive subsets than in memory subsets.

V lost 5 bases, J lost 5 bases, and 27 bases lay in between. The CDR3 contains 17 residues. CDR1 and CDR2 (germline): SQVTM, ANQGSEA. The table came from immunoSEQ multiplex PCR; TCRdb's copy has only in-frame clones and leaves some out. There are 2 million to 2.5 million clones in the sample; about 92% occur only once, and 1.7% lies in the top ten. As to this clone: Its antigen is unidentified.

Naive-designated CD8 cells lacked CD45RO, were positively enriched for CCR7, and omitted terminally differentiated effector memory CD45RA+ cells. All the donors were Caucasian adults who lived in Nashville, Tennessee. This receptor was obtained from a man younger than 30 in good health. Some clones in this sample may be carry-over from other donors' samples. This sequence joins TRBV29-1 and TRBJ2-5, with TRBD2 as a possible D gene (5 bases). Sequencing input: naive CD8+ T cells from PBMCs. The CDR3 protein is CSVPTLPDGSWRETQYF. The CDR3 nucleotides are TGCAGCGTTCCCACCCTCCCGGACGGCTCCTGGAGGGAGACCCAGTACTTC.